Sequencing of this T cell receptor beta chain was carried out in a study of OX40 agonist ivuxolimab in advanced cancers. Study in general: Ivuxolimab, an antibody acting as an agonist of OX40 (CD134), was used to treat patients. With a range of roughly 20 to 85, age averaged approximately 54 years, and 75% to 90% were male.

The method was immunoSEQ multiplex PCR; TCRdb's version includes in-frame clones alone and lacks a portion of them. The profile shows some 77,000 clones, 80% to 95% of them singletons. CDR1 SEHNR and CDR2 FQNEAQ come from the germline V gene (reference sequence). J lost 8 bases, V lost 6 bases, and 10 bases had no gene match. CDR3 size: 14 residues. The V and J genes are TRBV7-9 and TRBJ1-2; 9 nucleotides match TRBD1. The receptor was derived from an adult with an advanced solid tumor such as melanoma, head and neck, liver or kidney cancer. Sequencing used CD4+ or CD8+ T cells sorted from blood, obtained in a trial of the OX40 agonist ivuxolimab. CDR3 sequence (DNA): TGTGCCAGCAGTACAACAGGGGGCGCGCGGGGCTACACCTTC. Its protein product is CASSTTGGARGYTF. Full variable domain (outside the CDR3, taken from reference TRBV7-9 and TRBJ1-2): DTGVSQNPRHKITKRGQNVTFRCDPISEHNRLYWYRQTLGQGPEFLTYFQNEAQLEKSRLLSDRFSAERPKGSFSTLEIQRTEQGDSAMYLCASSTTGGARGYTFGSGTRLTVV.